This TCR beta chain was captured by sequencing in a study of beta chain features in type 1 diabetes. Study-wide findings and caveats: TCRB CDR3 length was moderately but significantly reduced in all four CD4+ subsets of Type 1 diabetes patients.

Trimming took 8 bases from V and 0 from J, leaving 8 bases between them. Germline CDR1 and CDR2: SGHDN and FVKESK. The CDR3 length is 13 residues. Of the isolated RNA, all was reverse transcribed, and so the sequenced material was expressed TCRB transcripts. Assay: immunoSEQ multiplex PCR; the TCRdb copy retains only in-frame clones and omits some. Of approximately 470,000 clones in the sample, 30% were seen once. Remarks on this clone: Its antigen is still unknown.

V gene TRBV14 combines with J gene TRBJ2-1, with D possibly TRBD2 on 6 matching bases. The specimen sequenced was naive CD4+ T cells from blood. This clonotype was sampled from a man aged 18 to 30 in good health. In DNA, the CDR3 is TGTGCCAGCGGGAGGAGCTCCTACAATGAGCAGTTCTTC. It translates to CASGRSSYNEQFF.